These T cell receptor beta chains were read from a single sample in a study of Ad26.COV2.S vaccination and SARS-CoV-2 variants. Assay: immunoSEQ multiplex PCR; the TCRdb copy retains only in-frame clones and omits some. This sample yields 300,000 to 400,000 clones, of which roughly 90% are seen a single time; around 5% belongs to the top ten. The material sequenced was peripheral blood, taken in a trial of Ad26.COV2.S vaccine versus placebo. All receptors derive from a person between 18 and 60 years old who received the Ad26.COV2.S COVID-19 vaccine or a placebo. Both conserved end residues are part of each CDR3. D genes are given only for firm matches. Some rows have no size entry. The others give once, few or many, or a class for an expanded clone.

TRBV5-4	TRBJ2-1	NA	NA	CASRSAGAELYNEQFF	TGTGCCAGCAGATCCGCCGGGGCCGAACTCTACAATGAGCAGTTCTTC
TRBV30	TRBJ2-3	NA	NA	CAWSVAGKRTDTQYF	TGTGCCTGGAGTGTAGCGGGCAAACGGACAGATACGCAGTATTTT
TRBV6-5	TRBJ1-4	NA	TRBD1	CASSSGGADEKLFF	TGTGCCAGCAGTTCAGGGGGCGCAGATGAAAAACTGTTTTTT
TRBV12-3/TRBV12-4	TRBJ1-1	NA	NA	CASGEQGNTEAFF	TGTGCCAGTGGCGAACAGGGGAACACTGAAGCTTTCTTT
TRBV7-9	TRBJ2-7	NA	TRBD1	CASSGQGANEQYF	TGTGCCAGCAGCGGACAGGGGGCAAACGAGCAGTACTTC
TRBV6-5	TRBJ1-2	NA	NA	CASTERTGNYGYTF	TGTGCCAGCACCGAGAGGACTGGGAACTATGGCTACACCTTC
TRBV19	TRBJ2-5	NA	NA	CASSILGARQETQYF	TGTGCCAGTAGTATTCTAGGGGCTCGTCAAGAGACCCAGTACTTC
TRBV10-3	TRBJ1-2	few	NA	CAISERGQGRSDGYTF	TGTGCCATCAGTGAAAGGGGTCAGGGAAGGAGTGATGGCTACACCTTC
TRBV6-6	TRBJ1-1	NA	NA	CASIPSVNTEAFF	TGTGCCAGCATCCCCAGTGTGAACACTGAAGCTTTCTTT
TRBV5-1	TRBJ1-2	NA	TRBD1	CASSVHSGGVPGYTF	TGCGCCAGCAGCGTACACTCAGGGGGCGTACCTGGCTACACCTTC
TRBV9	TRBJ1-1	NA	NA	CASSVGFGAGLPNTEAFF	TGTGCCAGCAGCGTAGGTTTTGGGGCAGGGCTACCGAACACTGAAGCTTTCTTT
TRBV7-3	TRBJ2-2	NA	NA	CASSPGSGYNTGELFF	TGTGCCAGCAGCCCCGGGTCGGGGTATAACACCGGGGAGCTGTTTTTT
TRBV11-2	TRBJ2-1	NA	NA	CASSFPDSYPIYNEQFF	TGTGCCAGCAGCTTTCCGGACAGCTACCCGATCTACAATGAGCAGTTCTTC
TRBV6-5	TRBJ1-2	NA	NA	CASSYSTAYGYTF	TGTGCCAGCAGTTACTCGACAGCCTATGGCTACACCTTC
TRBV11-2	TRBJ2-1	once	NA	CASSLGAGNEQFF	TGTGCCAGCAGCTTGGGGGCTGGTAATGAGCAGTTCTTC
TRBV5-6	TRBJ1-1	once	NA	CASSLTLIQFSNTEAFF	TGTGCCAGCAGCTTAACCCTTATACAGTTCTCTAACACTGAAGCTTTCTTT
TRBV7-8	TRBJ1-2	NA	TRBD1	CASSLARGRDYGYTF	TGTGCCAGCAGCTTAGCGAGGGGGCGAGACTATGGCTACACCTTC
TRBV6-2/TRBV6-3	TRBJ1-1	NA	NA	CASSYSSGGAFF	TGTGCCAGCAGTTACTCGTCCGGGGGGGCTTTCTTT
TRBV19	TRBJ2-1	NA	NA	CASSIDVYNEQFF	TGTGCCAGTAGTATAGATGTGTACAATGAGCAGTTCTTC
TRBV6-5	TRBJ1-2	once	NA	CASSPGDSIYGYTF	TGTGCCAGCAGTCCAGGGGATTCGATCTATGGCTACACCTTC
TRBV5-1	TRBJ2-1	NA	NA	CASSFRDTIYNEQFF	TGCGCCAGCAGCTTCCGGGACACGATCTACAATGAGCAGTTCTTC
TRBV18	TRBJ2-5	once	NA	CASSPLDGARGNQETQYF	TGTGCCAGCTCACCACTCGACGGGGCGCGGGGAAACCAAGAGACCCAGTACTTC
TRBV25-1	TRBJ2-7	NA	NA	CASSDLGTDSYEQYF	TGTGCCAGCAGTGATCTCGGGACGGATTCCTACGAGCAGTACTTC
TRBV5-1	TRBJ1-1	NA	TRBD1	CASSLADRGDTEAFF	TGCGCCAGCAGCTTGGCCGACAGGGGGGACACTGAAGCTTTCTTT
TRBV6-5	TRBJ2-1	once	NA	CASSYSRGEQFF	TGTGCCAGCAGTTACTCGCGAGGAGAGCAGTTCTTC
TRBV3-1/TRBV3-2	TRBJ1-6	once	NA	CASSQAQIGSPLHF	TGTGCCAGCAGCCAAGCGCAGATAGGTTCACCCCTCCACTTT
TRBV5-1	TRBJ1-1	NA	TRBD1	CASTQGVTGTEAFF	TGCGCCAGCACCCAGGGGGTAACGGGCACTGAAGCTTTCTTT
TRBV19	TRBJ2-1	NA	TRBD2	CASIGLAGGYEQFF	TGTGCCAGTATAGGACTAGCGGGAGGGTATGAGCAGTTCTTC
TRBV18	TRBJ1-2	NA	NA	CASSPTDGGVRSGYTF	TGTGCCAGCTCACCGACAGATGGGGGAGTGAGGTCTGGCTACACCTTC
TRBV12-5	TRBJ1-2	NA	NA	CASGLGSGGYTF	TGTGCTAGTGGTTTGGGGTCGGGCGGCTACACCTTC
TRBV11-2	TRBJ2-3	NA	NA	CASSLGQAPDTQYF	TGTGCCAGCAGCTTAGGACAGGCCCCAGATACGCAGTATTTT
TRBV5-4	TRBJ2-1	NA	TRBD1	CASSLGRTGNEQFF	TGTGCCAGCAGCTTGGGTAGGACAGGCAATGAGCAGTTCTTC
TRBV7-6	TRBJ2-4	NA	TRBD1	CASSKTTGTGESGIQYF	TGTGCCAGCAGCAAAACAACCGGGACAGGGGAGTCGGGCATTCAGTACTTC
TRBV12-3/TRBV12-4	TRBJ1-5	once	NA	CASSLGLNQPQHF	TGTGCCAGCAGTTTGGGGTTGAATCAGCCCCAGCATTTT
TRBV18	TRBJ2-2	NA	NA	CASSPNSANTGELFF	TGTGCCAGCTCACCAAACAGCGCGAACACCGGGGAGCTGTTTTTT
TRBV14	TRBJ1-2	NA	NA	CASTRGGSYGYTF	TGTGCCAGCACACGGGGGGGGTCCTATGGCTACACCTTC
TRBV27	TRBJ2-5	NA	NA	CASRGGQKETQYF	TGTGCCAGCAGGGGGGGACAGAAAGAGACCCAGTACTTC
TRBV19	TRBJ1-5	NA	NA	CASSPQYQPQHF	TGTGCCAGTAGTCCCCAGTATCAGCCCCAGCATTTT
TRBV5-6	TRBJ1-5	NA	TRBD1	CASSFWTGQGFQPQHF	TGTGCCAGCAGCTTCTGGACTGGACAGGGCTTTCAGCCCCAGCATTTT
TRBV6-5	TRBJ2-2	NA	NA	CASSYGVTGELFF	TGTGCCAGCAGTTACGGGGTAACCGGGGAGCTGTTTTTT
TRBV7-9	TRBJ2-5	NA	NA	CASSLGAYTSETQYF	TGTGCCAGCAGCTTAGGGGCGTACACTTCAGAGACCCAGTACTTC
TRBV7-6	TRBJ2-1	NA	NA	CASSLGGADNEQFF	TGTGCCAGCAGCTTAGGGGGCGCGGATAATGAGCAGTTCTTC
TRBV9	TRBJ2-3	NA	NA	CASSPLGHPGDTQYF	TGTGCCAGCAGCCCCCTGGGACACCCCGGGGATACGCAGTATTTT
TRBV29-1	TRBJ2-1	NA	NA	CSVYWAPGRSEQFF	TGCAGCGTTTACTGGGCGCCGGGGCGTAGTGAGCAGTTCTTC
TRBV4-3	TRBJ1-1	NA	TRBD1	CASSQGRQGNTEAFF	TGCGCCAGCAGCCAAGGCCGACAGGGGAACACTGAAGCTTTCTTT
TRBV4-3	TRBJ2-3	NA	TRBD2	CASSQETLAGVDTQYF	TGCGCCAGCAGCCAAGAAACACTAGCGGGAGTAGATACGCAGTATTTT
TRBV30	TRBJ1-1	NA	NA	CAWSDNGEEVCTEAFF	TGTGCCTGGAGTGACAACGGGGAGGAGGTATGCACTGAAGCTTTCTTT